Presented here are 24 T cell receptor beta chains from one specimen sequenced in a study of T cell responses to AZD1222 COVID-19 vaccine. Only in-frame clones appear in the TCRdb table, and some are missing; sequencing was by immunoSEQ multiplex PCR. Here the sample spans about 99,000 clones, about 90% being singletons. The sample was peripheral blood, taken on day 0 of AZD1222 vaccination. These receptors were obtained from an adult in good health.

This sequence joins TRBV11-2 and TRBJ2-6; weak D call: TRBD2 (5 bases). The CDR3 consists of 16 residues. CDR1 is SGHAT, CDR2 FQNNGV, per germline. V was clipped by 5 bases and J by 0 bases, with 11 bases between them. CDR3 sequence (DNA): TGTGCCAGCAGCCTTGGACTGTTCTCTGGGGCCAACGTCCTGACTTTC. As protein: CASSLGLFSGANVLTF.

The CDR3 region is CASSQGAGETQYF. The CDR3 DNA is TGTGCCAGCTCACAGGGGGCCGGAGAGACCCAGTACTTC. The genes are TRBV7-9 and TRBJ2-5; 9 bases align to TRBD1. V lost 8 bases to trimming and J lost 4 bases; unmatched junction nucleotides: 5. The length of the CDR3 is 13 residues. The germline V gene encodes CDR1 SEHNR and CDR2 FQNEAQ (reference sequence).

The chain has TRBV5-1 and TRBJ2-5; 12 nucleotides agree with TRBD2. The CDR3 spans 16 residues. Trimming removed 1 base from V and 3 bases from J; junction bases left unmatched: 4. Germline CDR1 reads SGHRS; CDR2 reads YFSETQ. The CDR3 DNA sequence: TGCGCCAGCAGCTTGATTGGACTAGCGGGAAAAGAGACCCAGTACTTC. It specifies CASSLIGLAGKETQYF. Drawing the rest from reference TRBV5-1 and TRBJ2-5, the complete variable domain is KAGVTQTPRYLIKTRGQQVTLSCSPISGHRSVSWYQQTPGQGLQFLFEYFSETQRNKGNFPGRFSGRQFSNSRSEMNVSTLELGDSALYLCASSLIGLAGKETQYFGPGTRLLVL.

The chain uses TRBV28 and TRBJ1-1; TRBD1 is a possible D gene (6 bases). The CDR3 is made up of 13 amino acids. With 8 bases removed from V and 2 bases from J, the gap between germline ends came to 12 bases. Germline CDR1 is MDHEN and CDR2 is SYDVKM. The CDR3 nucleotides are TGTGCCAGCTCAACCGGGACAAACACTGAAGCTTTCTTT. It encodes CASSTGTNTEAFF.

V and J are TRBV19 and TRBJ1-1; TRBD1 is a possible D gene (5 bases). Trimming took off 7 bases at V and 0 bases at J, with 18 bases between the two ends. CDR3 length: 16 amino acids. Germline values: CDR1 LNHDA, CDR2 SQIVND (reference sequence). The CDR3 region has the DNA TGTGCCAGTATCAGTAGGGCAGGGTGGATGAACACTGAAGCTTTCTTT. This gives the protein CASISRAGWMNTEAFF.

The rearrangement links TRBV29-1 to TRBJ2-3, with D possibly being TRBD2 (5 bases). Germline V gene sequence: CDR1 SQVTM, CDR2 ANQGSEA. This CDR3 has 13 amino acids. Trimming removed 7 bases at V and 5 bases at J, with 16 bases between. The CDR3 nucleotides are TGCAGCGCACGCCCCGGAGAGGGAGATACGCAGTATTTT. The encoded protein is CSARPGEGDTQYF.

In DNA form, the CDR3 reads TGTGCCAGCAGCCTTAGCGGGGCGAGCTCCTACAATGAGCAGTTCTTC. Encoded protein: CASSLSGASSYNEQFF. This sequence joins TRBV7-2 and TRBJ2-1; 8 bases are shared with TRBD2. The CDR3 has 16 amino acids. Unmatched junction bases numbered 6, after V lost 5 bases and J lost 0 bases. Germline V gene sequence: CDR1 SGHTA, CDR2 FQGNSA.

For the CDR3, the DNA is TGTGCCAGCAGCCTGGGACAGGGCAGGACTAATGAAAAACTGTTTTTT. Translated, it gives CASSLGQGRTNEKLFF. This chain connects TRBV11-2 to TRBJ1-4, with 9 bases identical to TRBD1. CDR1 is SGHAT, CDR2 FQNNGV, per germline. This CDR3 comprises 16 residues. The V gene end was trimmed by 5 bases and the J gene end by 2 bases; junction bases not matched to a gene: 6.

CDR3: CASSQEGHSGNTIYF. The CDR3 DNA reads TGCGCCAGCAGCCAAGAGGGCCACTCTGGAAACACCATATATTTT. The chain links TRBV4-3 to TRBJ1-3; D is ambiguous. Germline V gene lookup returns CDR1 LGHNA and CDR2 YSLEER. Trimming took off 0 bases at V and 0 bases at J, with 6 bases between the two ends. This CDR3 has 15 amino acids.

The genes are TRBV6-5 and TRBJ2-2; D remains ambiguous. The CDR3 totals 15 residues. V shed 5 bases and J shed 0 bases, with 10 bases lying between them. Looked up from germline, CDR1 is MNHEY and CDR2 is SVGAGI. The CDR3 protein is CASSIRRPNTGELFF. The CDR3 DNA follows: TGTGCCAGCAGTATAAGGCGGCCGAACACCGGGGAGCTGTTTTTT.

This rearrangement joins TRBV4-3 to TRBJ2-5; D is uncertain. Trimming left V 0 bases short and J 5 bases short, with 13 bases between. Germline loops: CDR1 LGHNA, CDR2 YSLEER. This CDR3 has 15 residues. The CDR3 nucleotides are TGCGCCAGCAGCCAAGAACGGGCCGGTGCGGAGACCCAGTACTTC. Amino acids: CASSQERAGAETQYF.

The rearrangement joins TRBV6-2 or TRBV6-3 to TRBJ1-1; TRBD1 matches 8 bases. In germline, CDR1 is MNHEY, CDR2 SVGEGT. The CDR3 runs to 14 residues. Unmatched junction bases numbered 4, after V lost 2 bases and J lost 5 bases. In DNA, the CDR3 is TGTGCCAGCAGTTACAGTACAGGGGGGACTGAAGCTTTCTTT. Encoded protein: CASSYSTGGTEAFF.

The genes are TRBV9 and TRBJ2-7; D is ambiguous. Trimming stripped 1 base from V and 1 base from J, with 6 bases between. The CDR3 has 13 residues. CDR1 is SGDLS and CDR2 is YYNGEE in the germline V gene. CDR3 nucleotide sequence: TGTGCCAGCAGCGTATCTGGTTCCTACGAGCAGTACTTC. This gives the protein CASSVSGSYEQYF.

The rearrangement uses TRBV12-5 and TRBJ1-2; possibly TRBD1 for D (6 bases). Germline V gene sequence: CDR1 LGHNT, CDR2 FRNRAP. The CDR3 is made up of 13 amino acids. Trimming took 5 bases from V and 6 from J, leaving 13 bases between them. The CDR3 loop reads CASGRGVPHGYTF. The CDR3 nucleotides are TGTGCTAGTGGTAGGGGGGTCCCTCATGGCTACACCTTC.

This chain links TRBV6-5 with TRBJ1-2; the D is unclear. The germline V gene has CDR1 MNHEY and CDR2 SVGAGI. Trimming cost V 6 bases and J 4 bases, with 9 bases left between them. This CDR3 spans 12 amino acids. Here the CDR3 DNA reads TGTGCCAGCAGCTTTGGATCCTATGGCTACACCTTC. Translated: CASSFGSYGYTF.

This rearrangement joins TRBV2 to TRBJ2-7, with 8 positions matching TRBD2. The V segment lost 9 bases and the J segment 3 bases; nucleotides outside the gene matches: 7. CDR1 SNHLY and CDR2 FYNNEI come from the germline V gene. The CDR3 spans 13 residues. The CDR3 reads CARGPTSGYEQYF. CDR3 sequence (DNA): TGTGCCAGGGGCCCCACTAGCGGCTACGAGCAGTACTTC.

J is TRBJ1-1 and V is TRBV29-1; D might be TRBD1 (6 bases). This CDR3 contains 13 residues. Germline lookup yields CDR1 SQVTM and CDR2 ANQGSEA. Trimming took off 3 bases at V and 1 base at J, with 9 bases between the two ends. The CDR3 is CSVEVQGNTEAFF. The CDR3 nucleotides are TGCAGCGTTGAGGTACAGGGGAACACTGAAGCTTTCTTT.

Of note for this clone: A read error may produce the germline difference seen at one junction end. The chain has TRBV14 and TRBJ2-5; D uncertain. Germline CDR1 reads SGHDN; CDR2 reads FVKESK. The length of the CDR3 is 16 residues. The CDR3: CASSEEVRPLQETQYF. In DNA form, the CDR3 reads TGTGCCAGCAGCGAAGAAGTGCGGCCACTCCAAGAGACCCAGTACTTC.

The CDR3 is CASSYSRASGYEQYF. DNA for the CDR3: TGTGCCAGCAGTTACTCGAGGGCTAGCGGATACGAGCAGTACTTC. The rearrangement links TRBV6-5 to TRBJ2-7, with TRBD2 matching over 7 bases. Germline values: CDR1 MNHEY, CDR2 SVGAGI. The CDR3 contains 15 residues. The V segment lost 0 bases and the J segment 4 bases; nucleotides outside the gene matches: 6.

J is TRBJ2-1 and V is TRBV6-5; TRBD2 aligns across 9 bases. This CDR3 has 15 residues. The germline V gene encodes CDR1 MNHEY and CDR2 SVGAGI. The ends lost 2 bases at V and 6 bases at J; junction bases unmatched: 5. CDR3 loop: CASSYGGTSLNEQFF. The CDR3 DNA reads TGTGCCAGCAGTTACGGGGGGACTAGCCTCAATGAGCAGTTCTTC.

The chain uses TRBV3-1 (or the pseudogene TRBV3-2) and TRBJ1-6; D possibly corresponds to TRBD1 (5 bases). From germline, CDR1 is LGHDT and CDR2 YNNKEL (reference sequence). This CDR3 is built from 14 residues. Trimming removed 5 bases from V and 7 bases from J, with 12 bases in between. The CDR3 DNA is TGTGCCAGCAGCACCTCCGGGACCAATTCACCCCTCCACTTT. Translation: CASSTSGTNSPLHF.

This chain connects TRBV10-3 to TRBJ1-2, with D perhaps TRBD1 (5 bases). The CDR3 length is 11 residues. V shed 10 bases and J shed 8 bases, with 14 bases lying between them. Germline V gene data show CDR1 as ENHRY and CDR2 as SYGVKD. The CDR3 sequence is CATSQDRGYTF. CDR3 coding DNA: TGTGCCACCTCACAGGATCGAGGCTACACCTTC.

The chain uses TRBV15 and TRBJ2-7; D is perhaps TRBD1 or TRBD2 (5 bases each). Trimming took off 0 bases at V and 1 base at J, with 7 bases between the two ends. The CDR3 length is 14 residues. Germline-derived CDR1 and CDR2 are LNHNV and YYDKDF (reference sequence). CDR3 sequence (DNA): TGTGCCACCAGCAGAGATGAGGGGTCCTACGAGCAGTACTTC. Its protein is CATSRDEGSYEQYF.

This rearrangement joins TRBV6-2 or TRBV6-3 to TRBJ2-2; 9 bases fit TRBD1. This CDR3 comprises 15 residues. CDR1 MNHEY and CDR2 SVGEGT come from the germline V gene. Trimming removed 2 bases from V and 5 bases from J; junction bases left unmatched: 3. This CDR3 is CASSYVDRGTGELFF. CDR3 sequence (DNA): TGTGCCAGCAGTTACGTGGACAGGGGAACCGGGGAGCTGTTTTTT.